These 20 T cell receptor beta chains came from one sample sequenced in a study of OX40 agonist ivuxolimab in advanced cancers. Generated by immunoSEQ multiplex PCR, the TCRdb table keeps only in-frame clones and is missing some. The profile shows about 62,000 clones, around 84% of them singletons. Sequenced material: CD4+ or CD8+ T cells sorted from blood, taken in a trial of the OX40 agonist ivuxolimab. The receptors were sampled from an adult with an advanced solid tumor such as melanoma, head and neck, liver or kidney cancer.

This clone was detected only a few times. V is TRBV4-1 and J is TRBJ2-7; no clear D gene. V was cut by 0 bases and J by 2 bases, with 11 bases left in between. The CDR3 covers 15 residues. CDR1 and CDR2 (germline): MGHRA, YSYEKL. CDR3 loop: CASSQEALTAYEQYF. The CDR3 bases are TGCGCCAGCAGCCAAGAGGCGCTGACGGCCTACGAGCAGTACTTC.

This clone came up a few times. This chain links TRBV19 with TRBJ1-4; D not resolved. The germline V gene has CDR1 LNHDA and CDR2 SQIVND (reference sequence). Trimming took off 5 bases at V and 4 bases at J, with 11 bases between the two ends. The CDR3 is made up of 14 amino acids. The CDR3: CASSRAGLNEKLFF. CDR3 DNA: TGTGCCAGTAGTCGCGCGGGCCTTAATGAAAAACTGTTTTTT.

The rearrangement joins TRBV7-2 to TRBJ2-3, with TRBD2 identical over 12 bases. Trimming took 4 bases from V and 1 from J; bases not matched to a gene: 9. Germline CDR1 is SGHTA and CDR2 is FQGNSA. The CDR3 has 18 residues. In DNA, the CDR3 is TGTGCCAGCAGCTCTATAACGAGACTAGCGGGGGGCACAGATACGCAGTATTTT. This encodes CASSSITRLAGGTDTQYF.

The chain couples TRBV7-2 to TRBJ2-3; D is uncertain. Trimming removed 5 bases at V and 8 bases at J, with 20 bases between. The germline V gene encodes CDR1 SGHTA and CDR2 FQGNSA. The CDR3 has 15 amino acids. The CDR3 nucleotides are TGTGCCAGCAGCGAAAGAAGGGCAGGAGTTTTTACGCAGTATTTT. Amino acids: CASSERRAGVFTQYF.

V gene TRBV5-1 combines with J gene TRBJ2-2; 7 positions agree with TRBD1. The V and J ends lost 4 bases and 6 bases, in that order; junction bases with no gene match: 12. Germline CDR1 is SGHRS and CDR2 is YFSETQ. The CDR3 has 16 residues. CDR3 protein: CASSTELTGFAGELFF. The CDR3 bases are TGCGCCAGCAGCACCGAGCTGACAGGGTTCGCCGGGGAGCTGTTTTTT.

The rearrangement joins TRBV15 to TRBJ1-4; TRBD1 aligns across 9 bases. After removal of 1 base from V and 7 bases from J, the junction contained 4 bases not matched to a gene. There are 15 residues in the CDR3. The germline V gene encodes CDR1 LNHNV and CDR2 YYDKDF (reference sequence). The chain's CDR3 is CATSRGGTGSEKLFF. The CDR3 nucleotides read TGTGCCACCAGCAGAGGTGGGACAGGGTCTGAAAAACTGTTTTTT.

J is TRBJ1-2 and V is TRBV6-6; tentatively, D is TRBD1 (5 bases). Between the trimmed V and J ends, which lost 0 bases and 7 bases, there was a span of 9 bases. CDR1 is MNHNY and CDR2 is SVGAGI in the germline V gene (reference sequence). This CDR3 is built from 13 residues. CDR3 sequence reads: CASSYSIGGGYTF. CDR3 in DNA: TGTGCCAGCAGTTACTCGATCGGGGGTGGCTACACCTTC.

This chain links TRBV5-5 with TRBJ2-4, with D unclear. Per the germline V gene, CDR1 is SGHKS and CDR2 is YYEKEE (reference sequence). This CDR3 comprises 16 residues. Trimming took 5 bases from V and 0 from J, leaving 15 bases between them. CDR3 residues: CASSPLDALAKNIQYF. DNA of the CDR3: TGTGCCAGCAGTCCCTTGGACGCCCTAGCCAAAAACATTCAGTACTTC.

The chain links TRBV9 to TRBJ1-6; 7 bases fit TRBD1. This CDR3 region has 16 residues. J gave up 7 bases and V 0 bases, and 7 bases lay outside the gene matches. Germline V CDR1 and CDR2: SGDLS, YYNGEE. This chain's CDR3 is CASSVATGSSNSPLHF. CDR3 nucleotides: TGTGCCAGCAGCGTAGCGACAGGGTCATCGAATTCACCCCTCCACTTT.

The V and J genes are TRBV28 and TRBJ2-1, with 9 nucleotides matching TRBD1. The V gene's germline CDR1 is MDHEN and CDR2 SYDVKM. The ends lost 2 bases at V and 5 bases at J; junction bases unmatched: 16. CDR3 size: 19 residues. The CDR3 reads CASSLGDLTGTGIHNEQFF. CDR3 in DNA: TGTGCCAGCAGTTTAGGGGACCTTACCGGGACAGGGATCCACAATGAGCAGTTCTTC.

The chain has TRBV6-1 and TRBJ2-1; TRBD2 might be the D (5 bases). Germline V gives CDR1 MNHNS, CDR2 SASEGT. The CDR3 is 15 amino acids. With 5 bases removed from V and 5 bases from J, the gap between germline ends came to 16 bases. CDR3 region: CASSRGQTRDNEQFF. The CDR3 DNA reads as TGTGCCAGCAGTAGAGGGCAGACGCGGGACAATGAGCAGTTCTTC.

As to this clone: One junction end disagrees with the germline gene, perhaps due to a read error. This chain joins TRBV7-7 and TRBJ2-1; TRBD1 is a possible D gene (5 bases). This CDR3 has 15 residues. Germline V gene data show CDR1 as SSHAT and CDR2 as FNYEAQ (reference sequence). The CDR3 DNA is TGTGCTAGCAGCTTGGCCAGGGATTCGGTTTATGAGCAGTTCTTC. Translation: CASSLARDSVYEQFF.

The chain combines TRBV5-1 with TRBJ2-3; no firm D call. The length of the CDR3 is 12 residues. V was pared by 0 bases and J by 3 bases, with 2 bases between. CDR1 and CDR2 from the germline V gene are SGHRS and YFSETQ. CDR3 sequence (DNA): TGCGCCAGCAGCTTGGAGACAGATACGCAGTATTTT. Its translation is CASSLETDTQYF.

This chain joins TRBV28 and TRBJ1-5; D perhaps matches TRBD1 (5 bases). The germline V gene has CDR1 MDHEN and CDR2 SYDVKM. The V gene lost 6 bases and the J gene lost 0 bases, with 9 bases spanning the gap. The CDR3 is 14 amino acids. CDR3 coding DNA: TGTGCCAGCAGCTCAGGGTATAGCAATCAGCCCCAGCATTTT. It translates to CASSSGYSNQPQHF.

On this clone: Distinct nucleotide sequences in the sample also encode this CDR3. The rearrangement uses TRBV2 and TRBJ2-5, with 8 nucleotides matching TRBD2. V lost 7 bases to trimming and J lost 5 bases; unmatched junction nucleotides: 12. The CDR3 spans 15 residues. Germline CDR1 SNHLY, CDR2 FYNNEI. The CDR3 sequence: CASIRGGGSGETQYF. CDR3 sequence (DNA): TGTGCCAGCATCCGGGGGGGCGGGAGTGGTGAGACCCAGTACTTC.

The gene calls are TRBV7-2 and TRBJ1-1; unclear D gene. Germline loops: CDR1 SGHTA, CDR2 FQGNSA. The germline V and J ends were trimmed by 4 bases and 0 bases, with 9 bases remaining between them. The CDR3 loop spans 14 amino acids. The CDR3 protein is CASSSLPMNTEAFF. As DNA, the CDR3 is TGTGCCAGCAGCTCGCTACCTATGAACACTGAAGCTTTCTTT.

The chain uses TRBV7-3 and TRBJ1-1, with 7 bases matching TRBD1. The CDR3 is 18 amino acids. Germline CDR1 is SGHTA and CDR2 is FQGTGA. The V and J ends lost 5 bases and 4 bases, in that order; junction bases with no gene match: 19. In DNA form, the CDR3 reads TGTGCCAGCAGCCCTACGGGACAGTTGCCTAGGGACGGCACTGAAGCTTTCTTT. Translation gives CASSPTGQLPRDGTEAFF.

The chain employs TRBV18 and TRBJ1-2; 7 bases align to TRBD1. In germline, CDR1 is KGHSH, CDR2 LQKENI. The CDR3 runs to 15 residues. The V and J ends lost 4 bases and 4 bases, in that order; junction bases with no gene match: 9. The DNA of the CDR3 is TGTGCCAGCTCACTACGGGACAGTAGAATCTATGGCTACACCTTC. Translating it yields CASSLRDSRIYGYTF.

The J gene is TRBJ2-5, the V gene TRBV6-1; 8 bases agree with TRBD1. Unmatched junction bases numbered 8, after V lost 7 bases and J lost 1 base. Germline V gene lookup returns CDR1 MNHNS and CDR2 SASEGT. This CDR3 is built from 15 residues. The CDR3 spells CASTRTGGTQETQYF. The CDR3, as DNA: TGTGCCAGCACCCGAACAGGGGGAACCCAAGAGACCCAGTACTTC.

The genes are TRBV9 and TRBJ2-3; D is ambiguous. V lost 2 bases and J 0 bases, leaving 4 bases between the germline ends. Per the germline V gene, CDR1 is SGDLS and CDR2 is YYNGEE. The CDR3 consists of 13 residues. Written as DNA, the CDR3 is TGTGCCAGCAGCGTTACTAGCACAGATACGCAGTATTTT. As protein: CASSVTSTDTQYF. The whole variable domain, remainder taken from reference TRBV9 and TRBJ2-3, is DSGVTQTPKHLITATGQRVTLRCSPRSGDLSVYWYQQSLDQGLQFLIQYYNGEERAKGNILERFSAQQFPDLHSELNLSSLELGDSALYFCASSVTSTDTQYFGPGTRLTVL.